This TCR beta chain was recorded in a study of T cell responses to AZD1222 COVID-19 vaccine. A note on this clone: Its matching antigen is unknown.

TCRdb keeps only in-frame clones here, not all; method: immunoSEQ multiplex PCR. The sample includes 50,000 to 65,000 clones, 75% to 90% of them seen just once. Study observations and caveats: Seropositivity was recorded at baseline in only a handful of AZD1222 recipients. Donors, mostly white British, included more females; clonal diversity was possibly underestimated.

Recipients boosted at about 4 weeks or about 12 weeks are pooled. Trimming stripped 2 bases from V and 9 bases from J, with 8 bases between. The germline gives CDR1 LNHDA, CDR2 SQIVND (reference sequence). CDR3 length: 12 amino acids. This sequence joins TRBV19 and TRBJ2-1; D not resolved. This sequence originates from an adult who received the AZD1222 COVID-19 vaccine. The input for sequencing was peripheral blood, taken 28 days after the second AZD1222 dose. This CDR3 is CASSIKFSEQFF. The CDR3 DNA is TGTGCCAGTAGTATAAAGTTCAGTGAGCAGTTCTTC.